This T cell receptor beta chain emerged from a study of blood T cell repertoires in COVID-19 (TCRdb year 2020). The study in broad terms: Samples from collaborators originated in the United States, Italy and Spain and spanned both the acute and convalescent phases of COVID-19. The samples were drawn from two sources: the first 160 participants of the ongoing ImmuneRACE study, and 950 to 1,500 subjects contributed by 6 global collaborators. The prospective study material was composed of cDNA or gDNA derived from T cells, B-cell-depleted T cells, or PBMCs. Where available, HLA class I and class II types were taken from metadata supplied by the sample provider and were not determined by assay-based typing. A freely available public database, intended as a resource for researchers studying the immune response to SARS-CoV-2, is where the repertoires were released. A de-identified subject ID, COVID-19 status, age in years and sex were almost always included in the sample metadata. The dataset comprised deeply sampled blood TCRbeta repertoires from subjects exposed to, actively infected with, or recovered from COVID-19.

A note on this clone: Its antigen is still unknown. Base qualities are not recorded, but no much larger clone differs from it by a single base.

Here is what the overall study found, with its caveats: Clinical and demographic metadata were provided uncurated, with the amount varying by source and participant.

Enrolling through a virtual design, the prospective study's participants ranged in age from about 18 to 100 years and lived across 20 to 25 United States geographic areas. To assign participants to cohorts, the prospective study relied on clinical history that participants themselves reported in a screening survey and a study questionnaire. In the prospective study, whole blood, serum and a nasopharyngeal or oropharyngeal swab were collected from each participant by mobile phlebotomists. Over a roughly 2-month period, participants in the prospective study had the option of providing additional blood draws and questionnaires. Prospective study blood samples were shipped either frozen or at room temperature before DNA extraction. The immunoSEQ Assay, a bias-controlled multiplex PCR, was used to amplify TCRbeta CDR3 regions from genomic DNA. The study's own analysis went as follows. Within the assay, amplification of reference gene primers was used to estimate how many nucleated cells each sample contained. To quantify the absolute abundance of each unique TCRbeta CDR3 rearrangement, sequence reads were collapsed and filtered. For each sample, productive Simpson clonality was calculated by taking the square root of Simpson's diversity index across productive rearrangements. TCRdb provides this immuneACCESS table in a form limited to in-frame rearrangements. Some clones are lacking; in checked studies, under half of them reflect an unresolved V gene, and why the rest are absent is not known. That table supplies the V and J calls and clone size; D and trimming were determined from the DNA. Within this sample are about 160,000 clones, with over 70% of them counted one time only. The ten biggest clones cover roughly 6% of the sample.

The sequence came from a woman aged 40-49 years with acute COVID-19. The sample consisted of PBMCs or T cells enriched from blood (not recorded which).

Here the CDR3 is given as CASTKTGVGEKLFF. In nucleotides, the sequence is TGTGCCAGCACTAAGACAGGGGTCGGGGAAAAACTGTTTTTT. Rearrangement joined TRBV27 to TRBJ1-4, with 8 bases in between that match TRBD1. Taken from cysteine to phenylalanine, the CDR3 has 14 residues. The DNA shown is the 42-base CDR3, in frame from base 1. Here V drops 7 bases and J drops 8 bases, and the junction holds 9 bases not matched to any gene. Via the germline V gene (reference sequence), CDR1 is MNHEY and CDR2 SMNVEV.